These T cell receptor beta chains were read from a single sample in a study of blood T cell repertoires in COVID-19. Some clones are missing from TCRdb's copy, which holds only in-frame ones; the method was immunoSEQ multiplex PCR. The profile covers around 160,000 clones, with approximately 91% appearing a single time and 2% to 3% taken by the ten largest. Sequencing was carried out using peripheral blood. The source of these receptors is a man aged 18-30 years with acute or convalescent COVID-19. Each CDR3 is given with its conserved first and last residue. Each record gives: J gene, clone size, V gene, D gene, CDR3 DNA, CDR3 protein. D genes are given only for firm matches. Clone size, where shown, is once, few, many, or a class for clones that have expanded.

J: TRBJ2-3; size: .; V: TRBV6-5; D: TRBD2; DNA: TGTGCCAGCAGTCTCGGACTAGCGGGTACAGATACGCAGTATTTT; CDR3: CASSLGLAGTDTQYF
J: TRBJ1-6; size: .; V: TRBV7-9; D: .; DNA: TGTGCCAGCTGGACGGAGGGAAATAATTCACCCCTCCACTTT; CDR3: CASWTEGNNSPLHF
J: TRBJ2-5; size: .; V: TRBV6-5; D: TRBD1; DNA: TGTGCCAGCAGCCGAAGGACAGGAAGGGAGGAGACCCAGTACTTC; CDR3: CASSRRTGREETQYF
J: TRBJ1-4; size: .; V: TRBV7-9; D: .; DNA: TGTGCCAGCAGCCGCGGACAGCTGGAAAAACTGTTTTTT; CDR3: CASSRGQLEKLFF
J: TRBJ2-7; size: .; V: TRBV27; D: .; DNA: TGTGCCAGCAGCCGAGCCGGACTGAGCTCCTACGAGCAGTACTTC; CDR3: CASSRAGLSSYEQYF
J: TRBJ2-1; size: .; V: TRBV27; D: TRBD2; DNA: TGTGCCAGCACTCGACAAATGGGACTAGCACGCAATGAGCAGTTCTTC; CDR3: CASTRQMGLARNEQFF
J: TRBJ1-2; size: .; V: TRBV6-5; D: .; DNA: TGTGCCAGCAGTTACTCGCTAAACTATGGCTACACCTTC; CDR3: CASSYSLNYGYTF
J: TRBJ2-3; size: .; V: TRBV11-3; D: TRBD1; DNA: TGTGCCAGCAGCCTCGCTGCCGGGACAGGGGATGCCGATACGCAGTATTTT; CDR3: CASSLAAGTGDADTQYF
J: TRBJ1-6; size: .; V: TRBV6-5; D: TRBD1; DNA: TGTGCCACCCTCGACAGGGCAAATTCACCCCTCCACTTT; CDR3: CATLDRANSPLHF
J: TRBJ2-7; size: .; V: TRBV4-2; D: .; DNA: TGTGCCAGCAGCCAAGTCTACAGATCCTACGAGCAGTACTTC; CDR3: CASSQVYRSYEQYF
J: TRBJ1-2; size: .; V: TRBV2; D: TRBD1; DNA: TGTGCCAGCAGGGGACAGGGTGGGGACTATGGCTACACCTTC; CDR3: CASRGQGGDYGYTF
J: TRBJ2-2; size: .; V: TRBV18; D: TRBD2; DNA: TGTGCCAGCTCACCATCGGACTCTCTGGGACTAGCGGGTCCCGGGGAGCTGTTTTTT; CDR3: CASSPSDSLGLAGPGELFF
J: TRBJ2-1; size: .; V: TRBV28; D: TRBD2; DNA: TGTGCCAGCAGCACAATGGGGCTAGCGGGGGGCAGCTCCTACAATGAGCAGTTCTTC; CDR3: CASSTMGLAGGSSYNEQFF
J: TRBJ2-7; size: .; V: TRBV15; D: .; DNA: TGTGCCACCAGCAGGTCGGGCGAGCAGTACTTC; CDR3: CATSRSGEQYF
J: TRBJ2-2; size: .; V: TRBV7-9; D: TRBD1; DNA: TGTGCCAGCAGCCCGCCCCGACAGGGGGAGAACACCGGGGAGCTGTTTTTT; CDR3: CASSPPRQGENTGELFF
J: TRBJ2-7; size: .; V: TRBV19; D: .; DNA: TGTGCCAGTAGTATAGTAGGGGGATACGAGCAGTACTTC; CDR3: CASSIVGGYEQYF
J: TRBJ2-4; size: once; V: TRBV6-2/TRBV6-3; D: TRBD2; DNA: TGTGCCAGCAGTTACTGGGCGGGGGGGACACTAGAAAACATTCAGTACTTC; CDR3: CASSYWAGGTLENIQYF
J: TRBJ1-1; size: once; V: TRBV6-5; D: TRBD1; DNA: TGTGCCAGCCGGGACAGCATGAACACTGAAGCTTTCTTT; CDR3: CASRDSMNTEAFF
J: TRBJ1-3; size: once; V: TRBV9; D: TRBD1; DNA: TGTGCCAGCAGCGTTGGGACAGTCTCTGGAAACACCATATATTTT; CDR3: CASSVGTVSGNTIYF
J: TRBJ1-5; size: .; V: TRBV28; D: .; DNA: TGTGCCAGCAGCAGATTGGTCAGTAAGAGGGATCAGCCCCAGCATTTT; CDR3: CASSRLVSKRDQPQHF
J: TRBJ2-7; size: .; V: TRBV5-4; D: TRBD2; DNA: TGTGCCAGCAGCTTGGGGGCGGGAGTCTACGAGCAGTACTTC; CDR3: CASSLGAGVYEQYF
J: TRBJ2-1; size: .; V: TRBV19; D: .; DNA: TGTGCCAGTAGTAACCAGAGACTAGTTCATGAGCAGTTCTTC; CDR3: CASSNQRLVHEQFF
J: TRBJ2-7; size: .; V: TRBV18; D: .; DNA: TGTGCCAGCCTAAACAAGGGGGGGGACGGCGAGCAGTACTTC; CDR3: CASLNKGGDGEQYF
J: TRBJ1-2; size: .; V: TRBV30; D: .; DNA: TGTGCCTGGAGTCGAAGGGCAGGGGAACTTTATGGCTACACCTTC; CDR3: CAWSRRAGELYGYTF
J: TRBJ1-4; size: .; V: TRBV6-2/TRBV6-3; D: .; DNA: TGTGCCAGCAGTTACGGCAGGGTGGGCGAAAAACTGTTTTTT; CDR3: CASSYGRVGEKLFF
J: TRBJ1-5; size: .; V: TRBV2; D: .; DNA: TGTGCCAGCAGTGTGGGTCGAGGGTATCAGCCCCAGCATTTT; CDR3: CASSVGRGYQPQHF
J: TRBJ2-3; size: .; V: TRBV24-1; D: .; DNA: TGTGCCACCAGCCGACAAAATACGCAGTATTTT; CDR3: CATSRQNTQYF
J: TRBJ2-7; size: once; V: TRBV19; D: .; DNA: TGTGCCAGTGCCACCAGGGGAAAGCCCTACGAGCAGTACTTC; CDR3: CASATRGKPYEQYF
J: TRBJ2-1; size: .; V: TRBV4-1; D: .; DNA: TGCGCCAGCAGCCACCCGACAGGAGCCTACAATGAGCAGTTCTTC; CDR3: CASSHPTGAYNEQFF
J: TRBJ2-7; size: once; V: TRBV6-5; D: TRBD1; DNA: TGTGCCAGCAGTCGGACAGGGAGGACCTACGAGCAGTACTTC; CDR3: CASSRTGRTYEQYF
J: TRBJ1-2; size: .; V: TRBV6-5; D: TRBD1; DNA: TGTGCCAGCAGGGACAGGGGTATGGACTATGGCTACACCTTC; CDR3: CASRDRGMDYGYTF
J: TRBJ1-5; size: .; V: TRBV5-5; D: .; DNA: TGTGCCAGCAGCTTGGACCAGGGGACTCAGCCCCAGCATTTT; CDR3: CASSLDQGTQPQHF
J: TRBJ2-2; size: once; V: TRBV27; D: .; DNA: TGTGCCAGCAGAACCAATAGGGGCGGGGAGCTGTTTTTT; CDR3: CASRTNRGGELFF
J: TRBJ1-5; size: .; V: TRBV18; D: .; DNA: TGTGCCAGCTCATGGGGAGGTGGTCTAAGCAATCAGCCCCAGCATTTT; CDR3: CASSWGGGLSNQPQHF
J: TRBJ2-3; size: .; V: TRBV3-1/TRBV3-2; D: TRBD2; DNA: TGTGCCAGCAGCCCTACTAGCGGGGAGATCACAGATACGCAGTATTTT; CDR3: CASSPTSGEITDTQYF
J: TRBJ1-6; size: .; V: TRBV5-1; D: .; DNA: TGCGCCAGCAGCGGACTGGACAATTCACCCCTCCACTTT; CDR3: CASSGLDNSPLHF
J: TRBJ2-3; size: .; V: TRBV9; D: TRBD2; DNA: TGTGCCAGCGGAGCGGGGGGGGCCCCATCTACAGATACGCAGTATTTT; CDR3: CASGAGGAPSTDTQYF